These 22 T cell receptor beta chains came from one sample sequenced in a study of blood T cell repertoires in COVID-19. Generated by immunoSEQ multiplex PCR, the TCRdb table keeps only in-frame clones and is missing some. The sample comprises about 64,000 clones, more than 70% of which are singletons, and under 4% rests with the top ten. Source material: peripheral blood. These receptors came from a man between 65 and 79 years old with acute or convalescent COVID-19.

The CDR3 DNA is TGCGCCAGCAGCCCGCGGACAGGGGGCGCGGGCTATGGCTACACCTTC. Residues: CASSPRTGGAGYGYTF. The chain has TRBV5-1 and TRBJ1-2, with TRBD1 matching over 11 bases. Trimming at V came to 4 bases and at J to 4 bases, leaving 9 bases not matched to a gene. The CDR3 runs to 16 residues. Germline CDR1 reads SGHRS; CDR2 reads YFSETQ.

This chain links TRBV6-4 with TRBJ2-3, with TRBD2 matching over 13 bases. This CDR3 spans 17 amino acids. V was clipped by 6 bases and J by 0 bases; unmatched bases: 6. Looked up from germline, CDR1 is MRHNA and CDR2 is SNTAGT. The CDR3 sequence: CASRKRTSGGSTDTQYF. The CDR3 bases are TGTGCCAGCAGGAAAAGGACTAGCGGGGGAAGCACAGATACGCAGTATTTT.

V gene TRBV7-2 combines with J gene TRBJ2-3; 10 bases are shared with TRBD2. Germline V gene data show CDR1 as SGHTA and CDR2 as FQGNSA. The CDR3 sequence is 16 residues long. Unmatched junction bases numbered 9, after V lost 2 bases and J lost 7 bases. CDR3 nucleotides: TGTGCCAGCAGCTTATTGCAAGCGGGGGGGCCCCATACGCAGTATTTT. It yields the protein CASSLLQAGGPHTQYF.

The gene calls are TRBV5-1 and TRBJ1-3; maybe TRBD1 (5 bases). Trimming stripped 5 bases from V and 2 bases from J, with 11 bases between. The CDR3 sequence is 14 residues long. Germline loops: CDR1 SGHRS, CDR2 YFSETQ. CDR3 region: CASRFGGAGNTIYF. CDR3 DNA sequence: TGCGCCAGCAGGTTCGGGGGAGCTGGAAACACCATATATTTT.

V and J are TRBV7-6 and TRBJ2-5, with TRBD1 as a possible D gene (5 bases). Germline CDR1 SGHVS, CDR2 FNYEAQ. This CDR3 has 15 residues. V dropped 5 bases and J dropped 2 bases, with 15 bases sitting between them. The CDR3 sequence is CASSHPLAGQETQYF. The DNA of the CDR3 is TGTGCCAGCAGCCATCCCCTGGCAGGGCAAGAGACCCAGTACTTC.

The V call is TRBV6-5, the J call TRBJ2-4; the D gene is possibly TRBD1 (5 bases). V was trimmed by 2 bases and J by 1 base, leaving 12 bases between them. The CDR3 extends over 16 amino acids. Germline V gene lookup returns CDR1 MNHEY and CDR2 SVGAGI. The CDR3 DNA follows: TGTGCCAGCAGTTACGACAGACCAGGGGCCAAAAACATTCAGTACTTC. Residues: CASSYDRPGAKNIQYF.

This rearrangement joins TRBV25-1 to TRBJ2-1; 10 nucleotides align to TRBD2. CDR1 is MGHDK and CDR2 is SYGVNS in the germline V gene. V gave up 1 base and J gave up 7 bases; unmatched junction bases: 4. The CDR3 spans 15 residues. The CDR3 here is CASSEFSGGTNEQFF. The CDR3 bases are TGTGCCAGCAGTGAATTTAGCGGGGGGACTAATGAGCAGTTCTTC.

As regards this clone: One end of the junction does not line up with germline, which may come from a read error. This chain uses TRBV14 with TRBJ1-6; 8 nucleotides match TRBD1. The CDR3 has 15 amino acids. Germline loops: CDR1 SGHDN, CDR2 FVKESK. The CDR3 nucleotides are TGTGCCAGCACCCAATGGACAGGGATAAATTCACCCCTCCACTTT. It is translated as CASTQWTGINSPLHF.

The chain carries TRBV6-4 and TRBJ2-1; 8 bases line up with TRBD2. The germline V gene encodes CDR1 MRHNA and CDR2 SNTAGT. With 2 bases clipped from V and 8 bases from J, the junction kept 2 bases outside the gene matches. The CDR3 is made up of 13 amino acids. The CDR3 DNA reads as TGTGCCAGCAGTGACGAGCGGGGGTATGAGCAGTTCTTC. Amino acid sequence: CASSDERGYEQFF.

The V and J genes are TRBV18 and TRBJ2-5; D is perhaps TRBD2 (6 bases). The V and J ends lost 8 bases and 2 bases respectively, with 15 bases between them. This CDR3 is 14 amino acids long. CDR1 KGHSH and CDR2 LQKENI come from the germline V gene. The CDR3 spells CASTETSNQETQYF. The CDR3 DNA is TGTGCCAGCACCGAGACTAGTAATCAAGAGACCCAGTACTTC.

The chain joins TRBV5-5 to TRBJ2-2; D gene uncertain. The CDR3 has 13 amino acids. CDR1 is SGHKS, CDR2 YYEKEE, per germline (reference sequence). V gave up 6 bases and J gave up 1 base, with 7 bases separating them. This CDR3 reads CASMFLNTGELFF. In DNA, the CDR3 is TGTGCCAGCATGTTCCTGAACACCGGGGAGCTGTTTTTT.

CDR3 nucleotide sequence: TGTGCCATCAGTGACCCTGGTCACCCCACAGGTGGTGATGGCTACACCTTC. It codes for CAISDPGHPTGGDGYTF. This sequence joins TRBV10-3 and TRBJ1-2; D perhaps matches TRBD1 (5 bases). The CDR3 runs to 17 residues. V was trimmed by 3 bases and J by 6 bases, leaving 23 bases between them. Per germline, CDR1 ENHRY and CDR2 SYGVKD.

The gene calls are TRBV7-2 and TRBJ1-4; D unclear. The germline V and J ends were trimmed by 5 bases and 0 bases, with 10 bases remaining between them. The CDR3 is 15 residues long. Germline V gene data show CDR1 as SGHTA and CDR2 as FQGNSA. The DNA for the CDR3 is TGTGCCAGCAGCCCCGGGTCCACAACTAATGAAAAACTGTTTTTT. Translation: CASSPGSTTNEKLFF. Supplemented by reference TRBV7-2 and TRBJ1-4, the full variable domain reads GAGVSQSPSNKVTEKGKDVELRCDPISGHTALYWYRQSLGQGLEFLIYFQGNSAPDKSGLPSDRFSAERTGGSVSTLTIQRTQQEDSAVYLCASSPGSTTNEKLFFGSGTQLSVL.

This chain links TRBV12-5 with TRBJ1-4; no clear D. Trimming cost V 3 bases and J 5 bases, with 10 bases left between them. The CDR3 length is 14 residues. From germline, CDR1 is LGHNT and CDR2 FRNRAP. CDR3 residues: CASGLGSGNEKLFF. The CDR3 coding sequence is TGTGCTAGTGGTTTAGGCAGCGGGAATGAAAAACTGTTTTTT.

The V and J genes are TRBV6-5 and TRBJ1-1; 10 bases map to TRBD1. The CDR3 runs 15 residues. Germline-derived CDR1 and CDR2 are MNHEY and SVGAGI. J was trimmed by 5 bases and V by 5 bases; bases with no gene match: 8. The CDR3 DNA is TGTGCCAGCAGTCTACGACAGGGGGCGATAACTGAAGCTTTCTTT. This translates into CASSLRQGAITEAFF.

This clone has a handful of counts. The chain employs TRBV4-3 and TRBJ1-2; a possible D gene is TRBD1 (5 bases). In germline, CDR1 is LGHNA, CDR2 YSLEER. The CDR3 is 15 amino acids. V dropped 3 bases and J dropped 5 bases, with 16 bases sitting between them. In DNA, the CDR3 is TGCGCCAGCAGCCATAGCCGACAGATGCTGTATGGCTACACCTTC. This gives the protein CASSHSRQMLYGYTF.

This clone has just one count. This sample also contains other DNA sequences that code for the same CDR3. The chain recombines TRBV28 with TRBJ1-1, with TRBD1 matching 8 bases. This CDR3 has 13 amino acids. The germline gives CDR1 MDHEN, CDR2 SYDVKM. The V gene end was trimmed by 6 bases and the J gene end by 1 base; junction bases not matched to a gene: 1. The CDR3 bases are TGTGCCAGCAGAGGACAGGGGAACACTGAAGCTTTCTTT. It encodes CASRGQGNTEAFF.

The rearrangement links TRBV5-1 to TRBJ1-2; no definite D call. The germline gives CDR1 SGHRS, CDR2 YFSETQ. This CDR3 has 12 residues. Trimming left V 0 bases short and J 8 bases short, with 8 bases between. The CDR3 protein is CASSLVGEGYTF. DNA of the CDR3: TGCGCCAGCAGCTTGGTCGGGGAGGGCTACACCTTC.

This clone is a singleton in its sample. The V and J genes are TRBV7-2 and TRBJ2-1; 8 positions agree with TRBD2. The J segment lost 1 base and the V segment lost 4 bases, leaving 6 bases of the junction unmatched. Germline lookup yields CDR1 SGHTA and CDR2 FQGNSA. There are 16 residues in the CDR3. CDR3: CASSSRVAGSYNEQFF. The DNA for the CDR3 is TGTGCCAGCAGCTCAAGAGTAGCGGGATCCTACAATGAGCAGTTCTTC.

The chain joins TRBV27 to TRBJ1-3, with D possibly being TRBD1 (5 bases). CDR1 is MNHEY and CDR2 is SMNVEV in the germline V gene (reference sequence). The length of the CDR3 is 15 residues. V was pared by 5 bases and J by 2 bases, with 13 bases between. Written as DNA, the CDR3 is TGTGCCAGCAGTCCGCGGGGGGGGGCTGGAAACACCATATATTTT. This encodes CASSPRGGAGNTIYF.

The chain recombines TRBV5-4 with TRBJ2-1; 8 bases agree with TRBD1. With 4 bases clipped from V and 8 bases from J, the junction kept 11 bases outside the gene matches. The CDR3 contains 15 residues. Germline assignment: CDR1 SGHNT and CDR2 YYREEE (reference sequence). The CDR3 here is CASSPRQGIGDEQFF. CDR3 nucleotide sequence: TGTGCCAGCAGCCCGAGACAGGGGATAGGAGATGAGCAGTTCTTC.

CDR3 sequence (DNA): TGTGCCAGCAGCTTTTCGCGCAGTGCGGGGGAGACCCAGTACTTC. Translation: CASSFSRSAGETQYF. This sequence joins TRBV7-2 and TRBJ2-5, with D possibly matching TRBD2 (6 bases). The germline CDR1 and CDR2 sequences are SGHTA and FQGNSA. CDR3 length equals 15 residues. The ends were cut back, 3 bases at V and 5 bases at J, with 16 bases in the middle.